These 17 T cell receptor beta chains share one sample of origin, sequenced in a study of blood T cell repertoires in COVID-19. The repertoire was sequenced with immunoSEQ multiplex PCR; TCRdb's copy has only in-frame clones and lacks some. The sample includes 110,000 or so clones, just under 90% of them seen just once. Sequenced input: peripheral blood. The source is a woman in her forties or fifties with acute or convalescent COVID-19.

This chain joins TRBV5-6 and TRBJ2-3; 8 bases line up with TRBD2. This CDR3 contains 13 residues. Losses at the gene ends were 2 bases for V and 12 bases for J; bases not matched to a gene: 8. From germline, CDR1 is SGHDT and CDR2 YYEEEE. The CDR3: CASSFLSGTSQYF. CDR3 bases: TGTGCCAGCAGCTTCCTGTCCGGGACTAGTCAGTATTTT.

This clone was seen a single time. The chain joins TRBV10-1 to TRBJ2-7; D might be TRBD2 (6 bases). V lost 4 bases, J lost 6 bases, and 25 bases lay in between. Germline V gene sequence: CDR1 WNHNN, CDR2 SYGVQD (reference sequence). CDR3 length equals 17 residues. The CDR3 sequence: CASSGSLTGRGVGEQYF. CDR3 nucleotides: TGCGCCAGCAGTGGGTCGCTAACCGGGAGAGGGGTTGGCGAGCAGTACTTC.

The chain recombines TRBV28 with TRBJ1-2, with 7 bases matching TRBD1. J was trimmed by 8 bases and V by 2 bases; bases with no gene match: 5. Germline CDR1 reads MDHEN; CDR2 reads SYDVKM. CDR3 length equals 13 residues. In nucleotides, the CDR3 is TGTGCCAGCAGTTTAGAGGGGGCTAAAGGCTACACCTTC. Its protein is CASSLEGAKGYTF.

V and J are TRBV10-3 and TRBJ1-1; weak D call: TRBD1 (6 bases). The V end was cut by 0 bases, the J end by 8 bases, with 13 bases between. CDR1 and CDR2 from the germline V gene are ENHRY and SYGVKD. CDR3 length: 14 amino acids. This CDR3 is CAISESGQPGEAFF. The DNA of the CDR3 is TGTGCCATCAGTGAGTCAGGACAGCCTGGGGAAGCTTTCTTT.

The genes are TRBV3-1 (or the pseudogene TRBV3-2) and TRBJ1-1, with 10 bases matching TRBD1. The CDR3 sequence is 16 residues long. Germline lookup yields CDR1 LGHDT and CDR2 YNNKEL (reference sequence). V was pared by 4 bases and J by 6 bases, with 11 bases of the junction left unmatched. Here the CDR3 DNA reads TGTGCCAGCAGCCCCTTAAAAGGGGGACAGGGGTCTGAAGCTTTCTTT. It encodes CASSPLKGGQGSEAFF.

This CDR3 reads CASSESQGASEAFF. The CDR3, as DNA: TGCGCCAGCAGTGAGTCACAGGGGGCTTCTGAAGCTTTCTTT. The gene calls are TRBV10-1 and TRBJ1-1; 9 positions agree with TRBD1. Losses at the gene ends were 0 bases for V and 6 bases for J; bases not matched to a gene: 2. The germline V gene has CDR1 WNHNN and CDR2 SYGVQD (reference sequence). This CDR3 is built from 14 residues.

The rearrangement links TRBV2 to TRBJ1-6, with D hard to call. Between the trimmed V and J ends, which lost 2 bases and 5 bases, there was a span of 10 bases. Germline CDR1 is SNHLY and CDR2 is FYNNEI. The CDR3 runs 15 residues. CDR3 sequence reads: CASSERGQDNSPLHF. CDR3 DNA sequence: TGTGCCAGCAGTGAAAGAGGGCAGGATAATTCACCCCTCCACTTT.

The chain employs TRBV18 and TRBJ1-5; D possibly corresponds to TRBD1 (6 bases). This CDR3 spans 16 amino acids. Looked up from germline, CDR1 is KGHSH and CDR2 is LQKENI. The ends were cut back, 5 bases at V and 5 bases at J, with 19 bases in the middle. Here the CDR3 DNA reads TGTGCCAGCTCAGACCGGGGAAGACAGGAGGATCAGCCCCAGCATTTT. Protein: CASSDRGRQEDQPQHF.

The rearrangement joins TRBV13 to TRBJ2-3, with D hard to call. V was trimmed by 3 bases and J by 0 bases, leaving 7 bases between them. Germline CDR1 reads PRHDT; CDR2 reads FYEKMQ (reference sequence). The CDR3 is 14 residues long. CDR3 nucleotides: TGTGCCAGCAGCTTGAGCACTAGCACAGATACGCAGTATTTT. This sequence encodes CASSLSTSTDTQYF.

This chain links TRBV6-5 with TRBJ1-3, with 8 bases aligning to TRBD1. V lost 4 bases and J lost 7; bases outside the gene matches: 6. This CDR3 comprises 14 residues. Germline V gene sequence: CDR1 MNHEY, CDR2 SVGAGI. DNA for the CDR3: TGTGCCAGCAGTTCTCCGGACAGGGACAACACCATATATTTT. Translated: CASSSPDRDNTIYF.

The chain combines TRBV12-3 or TRBV12-4 with TRBJ1-1; no definite D call. The ends were cut back, 2 bases at V and 1 base at J, with 5 bases in the middle. There are 13 residues in the CDR3. The CDR3 spells CASSLTRNTEAFF. The CDR3 nucleotides are TGTGCCAGCAGTTTAACGAGGAACACTGAAGCTTTCTTT.

This clone was picked up one time. The chain carries TRBV10-3 and TRBJ1-1, with a weak D call TRBD1 (6 bases). Germline V CDR1 and CDR2: ENHRY, SYGVKD. This CDR3 spans 15 amino acids. The V end lost 0 bases, the J end lost 1 base, and 9 bases lay between the germline ends. CDR3 DNA sequence: TGTGCCATCAGTGAGTCGAGACAGGAGAACACTGAAGCTTTCTTT. It codes for CAISESRQENTEAFF.

J is TRBJ2-5 and V is TRBV24-1; no clear D. The CDR3 loop spans 15 amino acids. Per the germline V gene, CDR1 is KGHDR and CDR2 is SFDVKD. Deletions cut 5 bases from V and 0 bases from J, with 12 bases between. CDR3 residues: CATSGPTVHQETQYF. CDR3 DNA sequence: TGTGCCACCAGTGGTCCCACAGTGCACCAAGAGACCCAGTACTTC.

This clone was observed a handful of times. The chain is built from TRBV18 and TRBJ2-2, with 8 bases fitting TRBD1. Germline CDR1 and CDR2: KGHSH and LQKENI. Trimming took 10 bases from V and 3 from J; bases not matched to a gene: 16. The CDR3 extends over 17 amino acids. The CDR3 DNA is TGTGCCATCAACCCCCCGGGACAGGCACGGGACACCGGGGAGCTGTTTTTT. Translation: CAINPPGQARDTGELFF.

The chain recombines TRBV18 with TRBJ2-1; 8 bases fit TRBD1. Trimming took 0 bases from V and 7 from J; bases not matched to a gene: 5. CDR1 and CDR2 (germline): KGHSH, LQKENI. This CDR3 contains 15 residues. The CDR3 region is CASSPPTRQGNEQFF. DNA of the CDR3: TGTGCCAGCTCACCACCGACTAGACAGGGGAATGAGCAGTTCTTC.

The V call is TRBV9, the J call TRBJ1-1, with D hard to call. V lost 3 bases to trimming and J lost 4 bases, with 10 bases between them. The CDR3 has 13 residues. Germline V lookup: CDR1 SGDLS, CDR2 YYNGEE. The CDR3 DNA sequence: TGTGCCAGCAGCGCCCAGGCGGGCACTGAAGCTTTCTTT. It yields the protein CASSAQAGTEAFF.

This chain joins TRBV6-5 and TRBJ1-2, with a weak D call TRBD1 (6 bases). Per the germline V gene, CDR1 is MNHEY and CDR2 is SVGAGI. Trimming left V 2 bases short and J 8 bases short, with 18 bases between. The CDR3 sequence is 15 residues long. This chain's CDR3 is CASSYGGSPSLGYTF. DNA for the CDR3: TGTGCCAGCAGTTACGGGGGCAGCCCCTCCTTAGGCTACACCTTC.